These 4 T cell receptor beta chains were all obtained from the same sample, sequenced in a study of beta chain features in type 1 diabetes. The study reverse transcribed the entire isolated RNA, so it sequenced expressed TCRB transcripts. Some clones are missing from TCRdb's copy, which holds only in-frame ones; the method was immunoSEQ multiplex PCR. This table has around 300,000 clones, less than 15% appearing once. Sequencing was carried out using central memory CD4+ T cells from blood. These receptors were taken from a man aged 25-40 years in good health.

The table lists this clone with a few counts. The chain links TRBV18 to TRBJ2-1; D not certain. Trimming pared 2 bases from V and 7 bases from J, leaving 15 bases between. The germline CDR1 and CDR2 sequences are KGHSH and LQKENI. The length of the CDR3 is 15 residues. CDR3 DNA: TGTGCCAGCTCACCAGGGAAATGGGTTAAGAATGAGCAGTTCTTC. This codes for CASSPGKWVKNEQFF.

This clone turned up a few times. V is TRBV14 and J is TRBJ1-6; D perhaps matches TRBD1 (6 bases). CDR1 is SGHDN and CDR2 is FVKESK in the germline V gene. CDR3 length equals 15 residues. V lost 3 bases and J 5 bases, leaving 11 bases between the germline ends. CDR3: CASSQTDSHNSPLHF. The CDR3 bases are TGTGCCAGCAGCCAGACGGACAGTCATAATTCACCCCTCCACTTT.

This clone was found many times. The CDR3 nucleotides are TGTGCCTGGGGGGGAAATAATGAAAAACTGTTTTTT. Translated, it gives CAWGGNNEKLFF. V and J are TRBV30 and TRBJ1-4; TRBD1 is a possible D gene (5 bases). This CDR3 region has 12 residues. Germline V lookup: CDR1 GTSNPN, CDR2 SVGIG (reference sequence). Trimming shortened V by 5 bases and J by 4 bases, and 8 bases separated the two germline ends. Full variable domain (remainder filled in from reference TRBV30 and TRBJ1-4): SQTIHQWPATLVQPVGSPLSLECTVEGTSNPNLYWYRQAAGRGLQLLFYSVGIGQISSEVPQNLSASRPQDRQFILSSKKLLLSDSGFYLCAWGGNNEKLFFGSGTQLSVL.

There are many counts of this clone. The V and J genes are TRBV4-1 and TRBJ2-2; tentative D call: TRBD2 (5 bases). The CDR3 contains 16 residues. The V and J ends lost 4 bases and 2 bases respectively, with 14 bases between them. The germline gives CDR1 MGHRA, CDR2 YSYEKL. CDR3: CASSRYLGSNTGELFF. The CDR3 DNA reads as TGCGCCAGCAGCCGGTATTTGGGGAGCAACACCGGGGAGCTGTTTTTT.